Presented here are 6 T cell receptor beta chains from one specimen sequenced in a study of blood T cell repertoires in COVID-19 (TCRdb year 2020). The library was produced with the immunoSEQ multiplex PCR assay. Held by TCRdb, this immuneACCESS table contains in-frame sequences only and omits some clones. Under half of the omission traces to an unresolved V gene where checked; the cause of the rest is unknown. The sample table lists 400,000 or so clones, over 75% of them with a count of one. Approximately 2.1% of the sample goes to the ten largest clones. The sequenced sample was PBMCs or T cells enriched from blood (not recorded which). The receptors were gathered from a woman between 40 and 50 years old with acute COVID-19.

The rearrangement links TRBV19 to TRBJ1-1, with D tentatively TRBD1 (5 bases). This CDR3 has 14 residues. Trimming took 1 base from V and 8 from J, leaving 14 bases between them. Looked up from germline, CDR1 is LNHDA and CDR2 is SQIVND (reference sequence). As DNA, the CDR3 is TGTGCCAGTAGTATAGTTGAAGGGCAGGGCGAAGCTTTCTTT. Translating it yields CASSIVEGQGEAFF.

The chain employs TRBV7-9 and TRBJ1-2, with TRBD1 matching 10 bases. CDR3 size: 13 residues. Germline V gene lookup returns CDR1 SEHNR and CDR2 FQNEAQ (reference sequence). J lost 7 bases, V lost 5 bases, and 4 bases had no gene match. The CDR3 region has the DNA TGTGCCAGCAGCGCCGGGACAGGGGTTGGCTACACCTTC. Its translation is CASSAGTGVGYTF. Full variable domain (rest looked up from reference TRBV7-9 and TRBJ1-2): DTGVSQNPRHKITKRGQNVTFRCDPISEHNRLYWYRQTLGQGPEFLTYFQNEAQLEKSRLLSDRFSAERPKGSFSTLEIQRTEQGDSAMYLCASSAGTGVGYTFGSGTRLTVV.

The CDR3 bases are TGTGCCAGCAGCCGCCCACGGGGGGCGGTCAGTGGGGGCTACACCTTC. Amino acids: CASSRPRGAVSGGYTF. The chain has TRBV7-8 and TRBJ1-2; D may be TRBD1 (6 bases). From germline, CDR1 is SGHVS and CDR2 FQNEAQ. V was clipped by 5 bases and J by 8 bases, with 24 bases between them. The CDR3 has 16 amino acids.

The chain recombines TRBV7-9 with TRBJ2-7; D may be TRBD1 (6 bases). The germline CDR1 and CDR2 sequences are SEHNR and FQNEAQ (reference sequence). The CDR3 covers 13 residues. V dropped 5 bases and J dropped 4 bases, with 12 bases sitting between them. The CDR3 here is CASSLTQGYEQYF. The CDR3 DNA is TGTGCCAGCAGCCTCACACAGGGTTACGAGCAGTACTTC.

The CDR3 here is CASSLQTGGFDEQYF. The CDR3 bases are TGTGCCAGCTCACTACAGACAGGGGGTTTCGACGAGCAGTACTTC. The J gene is TRBJ2-7, the V gene TRBV18; 9 nucleotides agree with TRBD1. This CDR3 is 15 amino acids long. The junction had 9 bases not matched to a gene; V was cut back by 4 bases and J by 5 bases. Per germline, CDR1 KGHSH and CDR2 LQKENI.

The chain joins TRBV24-1 to TRBJ1-2; TRBD1 is a possible D gene (6 bases). Germline V gene sequence: CDR1 KGHDR, CDR2 SFDVKD. V was shortened by 4 bases and J by 1 base, with 6 bases between the two germline ends. The CDR3 has 13 amino acids. The CDR3: CATSEDSNYGYTF. In DNA, the CDR3 is TGTGCCACCAGTGAGGACAGTAACTATGGCTACACCTTC.